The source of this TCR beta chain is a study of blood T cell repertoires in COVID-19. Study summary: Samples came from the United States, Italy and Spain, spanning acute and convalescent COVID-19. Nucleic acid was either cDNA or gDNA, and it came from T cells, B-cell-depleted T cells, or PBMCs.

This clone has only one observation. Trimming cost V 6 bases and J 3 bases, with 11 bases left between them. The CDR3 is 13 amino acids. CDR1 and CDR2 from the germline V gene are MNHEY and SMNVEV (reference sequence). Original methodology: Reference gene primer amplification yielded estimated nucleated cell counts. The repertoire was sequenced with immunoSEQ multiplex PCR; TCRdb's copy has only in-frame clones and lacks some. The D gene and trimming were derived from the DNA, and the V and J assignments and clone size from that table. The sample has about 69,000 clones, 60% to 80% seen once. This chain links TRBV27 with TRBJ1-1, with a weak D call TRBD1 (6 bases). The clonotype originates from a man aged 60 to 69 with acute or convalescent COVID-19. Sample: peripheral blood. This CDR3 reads CASRGHGDTEAFF. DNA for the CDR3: TGTGCCAGCAGGGGACACGGAGACACTGAAGCTTTCTTT.